This T cell receptor (beta chain) was recovered during a study of tumour-infiltrating T cells in Burkitt lymphoma. At the level of the study: The Burkitt lymphoma cohort spanned all epidemiological subtypes. Survival, overall and progression-free, tracked with productive clonality.

Broader study findings: Several public clonotypes were shared across many Burkitt lymphoma patients.

The CDR3 consists of 14 residues. Germline CDR1 is SGHRS and CDR2 is YFSETQ. Details on this clone: Its antigen is not identified.

Sequenced by immunoSEQ multiplex PCR; TCRdb stores in-frame clones only, minus some. The sample includes under 2,000 clones, about 41% of them seen just once. Sequencing input: tumor tissue. The source is a human donor with Burkitt lymphoma. The V call is TRBV5-1, the J call TRBJ2-5; 7 bases fit TRBD2. The closer fit of TRBJ2-7 to the DNA end suggests the J call may be wrong. CDR3 in amino acids: CASTPSGTTYEQYF. The CDR3 coding sequence is TGCGCCAGCACCCCGTCCGGGACTACCTACGAGCAGTACTTC.